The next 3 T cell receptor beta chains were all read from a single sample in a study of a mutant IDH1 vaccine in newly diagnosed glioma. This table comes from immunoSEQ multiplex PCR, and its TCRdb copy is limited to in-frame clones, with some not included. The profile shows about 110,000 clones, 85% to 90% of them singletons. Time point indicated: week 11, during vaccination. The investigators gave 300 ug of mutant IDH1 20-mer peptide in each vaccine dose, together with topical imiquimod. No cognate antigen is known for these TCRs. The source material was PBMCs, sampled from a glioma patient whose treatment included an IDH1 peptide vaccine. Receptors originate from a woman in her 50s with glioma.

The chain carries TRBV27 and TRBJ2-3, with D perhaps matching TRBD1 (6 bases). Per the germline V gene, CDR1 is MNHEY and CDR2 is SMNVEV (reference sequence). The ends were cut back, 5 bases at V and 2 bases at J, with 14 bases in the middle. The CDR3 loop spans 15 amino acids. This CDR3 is CASSDPTGATDTQYF. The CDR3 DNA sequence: TGTGCCAGCAGTGACCCGACAGGAGCCACAGATACGCAGTATTTT.

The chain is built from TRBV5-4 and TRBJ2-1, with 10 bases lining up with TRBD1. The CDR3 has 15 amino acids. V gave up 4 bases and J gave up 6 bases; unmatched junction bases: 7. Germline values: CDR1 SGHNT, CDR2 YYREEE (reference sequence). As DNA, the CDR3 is TGTGCCAGCAGCCAACCCGGGACAGGGGTCAATGAGCAGTTCTTC. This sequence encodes CASSQPGTGVNEQFF.

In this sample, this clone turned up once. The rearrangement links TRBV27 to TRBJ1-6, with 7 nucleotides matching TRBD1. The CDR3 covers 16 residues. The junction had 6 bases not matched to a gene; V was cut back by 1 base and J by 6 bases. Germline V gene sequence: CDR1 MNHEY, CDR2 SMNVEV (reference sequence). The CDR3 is CASSLYAGGINSPLHF. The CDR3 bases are TGTGCCAGCAGTTTATATGCAGGGGGGATTAATTCACCCCTCCACTTT.